The 21 T cell receptor beta chains presented below share a single source sample, sequenced in a study of immune evolution from preneoplasia to lung adenocarcinoma. Libraries were prepared by immunoSEQ multiplex PCR; TCRdb keeps only in-frame clonotypes and omits some of them. The top ten clones hold about 4.9% of a sample with some 2,500 clones, roughly 80% of them seen once. Sequenced sample: FFPE invasive lung adenocarcinoma tissue. All receptors come from a person aged 60-80 years with invasive lung adenocarcinoma.

The rearrangement uses TRBV5-4 and TRBJ1-1; 9 bases map to TRBD1. Germline V lookup: CDR1 SGHNT, CDR2 YYREEE (reference sequence). V trimming: 3 bases; J trimming: 11 bases; junction bases outside the gene matches: 8. CDR3 length: 13 residues. Here the CDR3 DNA reads TGTGCCAGCAGCTCTGACAGGGGGAGAGAGGCTTTCTTT. Translation gives CASSSDRGREAFF.

This clone was seen a single time. The gene calls are TRBV9 and TRBJ2-1; D call uncertain. The CDR3 runs to 18 residues. CDR1 is SGDLS, CDR2 YYNGEE, per germline. V was pared by 0 bases and J by 6 bases, with 22 bases between. The CDR3 loop reads CASSVALPSAGLFNEQFF. CDR3 DNA: TGTGCCAGCAGCGTAGCTCTTCCCTCGGCAGGTCTTTTCAATGAGCAGTTCTTC.

V gene TRBV4-3 combines with J gene TRBJ2-1, with TRBD2 matching over 9 bases. Trimming removed 0 bases from V and 4 bases from J; junction bases left unmatched: 4. In germline, CDR1 is LGHNA, CDR2 YSLEER. The CDR3 totals 16 residues. Written as DNA, the CDR3 is TGCGCCAGCAGCCAAGAACCGACTAGCGGTTACAATGAGCAGTTCTTC. Protein: CASSQEPTSGYNEQFF.

The V gene is TRBV30, the J gene TRBJ2-3; perhaps TRBD2 as D (5 bases). With 3 bases removed from V and 6 bases from J, the gap between germline ends came to 13 bases. The CDR3 sequence is 13 residues long. The V gene's germline CDR1 is GTSNPN and CDR2 SVGIG (reference sequence). The CDR3 DNA sequence: TGTGCCTGGAGCCGGGATAGAAGGGATACGCAGTATTTT. Amino acid sequence: CAWSRDRRDTQYF.

This chain connects TRBV7-9 to TRBJ1-1; D ambiguous. V was clipped by 5 bases and J by 5 bases, with 12 bases between them. Looked up from germline, CDR1 is SEHNR and CDR2 is FQNEAQ (reference sequence). The length of the CDR3 is 13 residues. The CDR3 is CASSQNTQTEAFF. As DNA, the CDR3 is TGTGCCAGCAGCCAAAACACACAGACTGAAGCTTTCTTT.

The chain couples TRBV6-1 to TRBJ1-2; no definite D call. CDR3 length equals 12 residues. The germline gives CDR1 MNHNS, CDR2 SASEGT. Trimming removed 0 bases from V and 8 bases from J, with 7 bases in between. The CDR3 sequence is CASSEAFRGYTF. The CDR3 DNA reads TGTGCCAGCAGTGAAGCCTTTAGAGGCTACACCTTC.

The chain combines TRBV18 with TRBJ1-1, with 8 bases fitting TRBD1. The CDR3 consists of 14 residues. V shed 4 bases and J 1 base; nucleotides not matched to a gene: 2. Looked up from germline, CDR1 is KGHSH and CDR2 is LQKENI. CDR3: CASSQGQGNTEAFF. In DNA, the CDR3 is TGTGCCAGCTCACAAGGACAGGGGAACACTGAAGCTTTCTTT.

This clone has a handful of counts. The CDR3 sequence is CASSPPEGGLFF. DNA for the CDR3: TGTGCCAGCTCACCACCGGAGGGGGGACTGTTTTTT. The rearrangement links TRBV18 to TRBJ1-4, with a tentative D call TRBD1 (6 bases). From germline, CDR1 is KGHSH and CDR2 LQKENI. This CDR3 has 12 residues. The V and J ends lost 0 bases and 13 bases respectively, with 9 bases between them. Full variable domain (rest looked up from reference TRBV18 and TRBJ1-4): NAGVMQNPRHLVRRRGQEARLRCSPMKGHSHVYWYRQLPEEGLKFMVYLQKENIIDESGMPKERFSAEFPKEGPSILRIQQVVRGDSAAYFCASSPPEGGLFFGSGTQLSVL.

A single count supports this clone. The chain is built from TRBV2 and TRBJ1-1; 10 bases are shared with TRBD1. Germline loops: CDR1 SNHLY, CDR2 FYNNEI. The CDR3 has 12 amino acids. V lost 10 bases to trimming and J lost 6 bases; unmatched junction nucleotides: 5. In DNA, the CDR3 is TGTGCCACTGGACAGGGGGTGCCTGAAGCTTTCTTT. This gives the protein CATGQGVPEAFF.

V is TRBV5-8 and J is TRBJ1-2; TRBD1 matches 9 bases. This CDR3 is built from 15 residues. J gave up 7 bases and V 0 bases, and 7 bases lay outside the gene matches. Germline V lookup: CDR1 SGHTS, CDR2 YDEGEE. CDR3 DNA: TGTGCCAGCAGCTTGGGACAGGGGGAGGGCTCTGGCTACACCTTC. Its protein is CASSLGQGEGSGYTF.

Only one count was recorded for this clone. The chain joins TRBV4-3 to TRBJ1-2; 7 bases align to TRBD1. Germline loops: CDR1 LGHNA, CDR2 YSLEER. J was trimmed by 0 bases and V by 3 bases; bases with no gene match: 13. The CDR3 covers 18 residues. The CDR3 DNA reads TGCGCCAGCAGCCAGTCGGTACGGGACAGAGTATCTAACTATGGCTACACCTTC. Protein sequence: CASSQSVRDRVSNYGYTF.

This chain joins TRBV7-3 and TRBJ2-3; TRBD1 or TRBD2 may be the D gene (6 bases each). With 3 bases removed from V and 6 bases from J, the gap between germline ends came to 13 bases. This CDR3 comprises 14 residues. Per germline, CDR1 SGHTA and CDR2 FQGTGA. For the CDR3, the DNA is TGTGCCAGCAGCTTCTTCGGGGGCGGCGATACGCAGTATTTT. Amino acids: CASSFFGGGDTQYF.

The chain employs TRBV27 and TRBJ1-1; no clear D gene. The CDR3 totals 16 residues. The V and J ends lost 1 base and 2 bases respectively, with 14 bases between them. Per the germline V gene, CDR1 is MNHEY and CDR2 is SMNVEV (reference sequence). The CDR3 bases are TGTGCCAGCAGTTTATTCCCGGGCTTCGAAAACACTGAAGCTTTCTTT. Amino acids: CASSLFPGFENTEAFF.

The genes are TRBV7-3 and TRBJ2-3; no clear D. The CDR3 consists of 15 residues. V lost 1 base and J lost 2, with 10 bases in between. CDR1 SGHTA and CDR2 FQGTGA come from the germline V gene. The CDR3 DNA reads TGTGCCAGCAGCTTAAGCCCCCCGGACACAGATACGCAGTATTTT. Amino acid sequence: CASSLSPPDTDTQYF.

The chain employs TRBV9 and TRBJ2-7; 8 bases line up with TRBD2. CDR1 is SGDLS and CDR2 is YYNGEE in the germline V gene. The CDR3 is 13 residues long. The V segment lost 1 base and the J segment 4 bases; nucleotides outside the gene matches: 1. DNA for the CDR3: TGTGCCAGCAGCGTATCTAGCGGGTACGAGCAGTACTTC. This codes for CASSVSSGYEQYF.

The CDR3 DNA sequence: TGTGCCAGCAGCAGTACGGCGGGCGGGTTTTACAATGAGCAGTTCTTC. It translates to CASSSTAGGFYNEQFF. The genes are TRBV7-9 and TRBJ2-1, with D possibly matching TRBD2 (5 bases). This CDR3 has 16 amino acids. The germline V gene has CDR1 SEHNR and CDR2 FQNEAQ (reference sequence). V lost 5 bases and J 4 bases, leaving 18 bases between the germline ends.

The rearrangement links TRBV29-1 to TRBJ2-1; maybe TRBD1 (5 bases). Germline loops: CDR1 SQVTM, CDR2 ANQGSEA. The CDR3 loop spans 14 amino acids. Trimming removed 4 bases from V and 5 bases from J, with 15 bases in between. DNA of the CDR3: TGCAGCGTTGGGGGCCTGAGGACAAACAATGAGCAGTTCTTC. Translated: CSVGGLRTNNEQFF.

The chain links TRBV18 to TRBJ1-4, with a tentative D call TRBD1 (6 bases). Germline CDR1 reads KGHSH; CDR2 reads LQKENI. V shed 4 bases and J shed 6 bases, with 12 bases lying between them. CDR3 size: 14 residues. CDR3: CASSLRGTHEKLFF. CDR3 DNA sequence: TGTGCCAGCTCACTGAGGGGGACGCATGAAAAACTGTTTTTT.

The chain combines TRBV7-9 with TRBJ2-2; 9 bases line up with TRBD1. Germline loops: CDR1 SEHNR, CDR2 FQNEAQ (reference sequence). CDR3 size: 15 residues. V was pared by 6 bases and J by 7 bases, with 9 bases of the junction left unmatched. CDR3 amino acids: CASRPGQGGGGELFF. Here the CDR3 DNA reads TGTGCCAGCAGGCCGGGACAGGGAGGTGGCGGGGAGCTGTTTTTT.

The chain is built from TRBV10-1 and TRBJ2-3; tentative D call: TRBD2 (5 bases). CDR3 length equals 15 residues. Per the germline V gene, CDR1 is WNHNN and CDR2 is SYGVQD (reference sequence). V lost 3 bases to trimming and J lost 0 bases, with 10 bases between them. CDR3 coding DNA: TGCGCCAGCAGTGAAAGTGGGAGTAGCACAGATACGCAGTATTTT. This sequence encodes CASSESGSSTDTQYF.

J is TRBJ2-2 and V is TRBV7-8; a weak D match, TRBD2 (7 bases). The CDR3 runs 15 residues. Deletions cut 6 bases from V and 3 bases from J, with 14 bases between. Germline V gene lookup returns CDR1 SGHVS and CDR2 FQNEAQ. The CDR3 DNA sequence: TGTGCCAGCAGGACAAGAGGGGGGGACACCGGGGAGCTGTTTTTT. Translation gives CASRTRGGDTGELFF.